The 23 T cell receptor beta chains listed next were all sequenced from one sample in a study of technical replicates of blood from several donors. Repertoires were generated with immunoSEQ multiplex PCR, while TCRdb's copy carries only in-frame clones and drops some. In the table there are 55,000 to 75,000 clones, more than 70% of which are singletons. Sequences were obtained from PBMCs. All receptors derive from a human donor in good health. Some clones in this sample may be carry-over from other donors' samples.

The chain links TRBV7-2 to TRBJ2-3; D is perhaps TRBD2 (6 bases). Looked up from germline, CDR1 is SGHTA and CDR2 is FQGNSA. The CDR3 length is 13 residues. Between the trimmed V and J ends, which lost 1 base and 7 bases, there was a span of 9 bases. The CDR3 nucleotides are TGTGCCAGCAGCTTAGAGGGGAGGAATACGCAGTATTTT. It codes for CASSLEGRNTQYF.

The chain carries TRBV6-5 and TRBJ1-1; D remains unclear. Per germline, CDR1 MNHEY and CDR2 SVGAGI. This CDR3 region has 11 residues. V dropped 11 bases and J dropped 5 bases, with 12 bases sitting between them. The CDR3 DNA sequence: TGTGCCGCCAGAGGGAGGACTGAAGCTTTCTTT. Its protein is CAARGRTEAFF.

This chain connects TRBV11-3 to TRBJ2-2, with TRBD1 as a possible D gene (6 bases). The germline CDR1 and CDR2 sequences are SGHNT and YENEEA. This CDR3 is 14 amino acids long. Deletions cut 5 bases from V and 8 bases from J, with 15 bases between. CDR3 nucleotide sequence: TGTGCCAGCAGCGCAGGACAGCCCCCGGGGGAGCTGTTTTTT. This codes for CASSAGQPPGELFF. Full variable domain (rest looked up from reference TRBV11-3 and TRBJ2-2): EAGVVQSPRYKIIEKKQPVAFWCNPISGHNTLYWYLQNLGQGPELLIRYENEEAVDDSQLPKDRFSAERLKGVDSTLKIQPAELGDSAVYLCASSAGQPPGELFFGEGSRLTVL.

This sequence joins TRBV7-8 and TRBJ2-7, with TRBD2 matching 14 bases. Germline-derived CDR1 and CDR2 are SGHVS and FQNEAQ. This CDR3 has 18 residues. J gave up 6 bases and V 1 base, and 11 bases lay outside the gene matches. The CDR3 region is CASSLDRTSGRRLSEQYF. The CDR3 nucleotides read TGTGCCAGCAGCTTAGACCGGACTAGCGGGAGGAGGTTGTCCGAGCAGTACTTC.

The CDR3 loop reads CASSQEGQTREKLFF. The CDR3 nucleotides read TGCGCCAGCAGCCAGGAGGGACAGACGCGGGAAAAACTGTTTTTT. The chain links TRBV4-3 to TRBJ1-4; 7 nucleotides line up with TRBD1. Germline V gives CDR1 LGHNA, CDR2 YSLEER. This CDR3 has 15 residues. V lost 3 bases, J lost 8 bases, and 9 bases stayed unmatched.

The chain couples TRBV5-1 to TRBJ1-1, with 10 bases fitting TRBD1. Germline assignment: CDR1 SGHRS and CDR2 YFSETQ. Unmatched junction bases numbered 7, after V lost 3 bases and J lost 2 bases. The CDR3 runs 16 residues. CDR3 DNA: TGCGCCAGCAGCTCGACAGGGGGCGAGGGTAACACTGAAGCTTTCTTT. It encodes CASSSTGGEGNTEAFF. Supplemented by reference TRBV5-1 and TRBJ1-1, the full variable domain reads KAGVTQTPRYLIKTRGQQVTLSCSPISGHRSVSWYQQTPGQGLQFLFEYFSETQRNKGNFPGRFSGRQFSNSRSEMNVSTLELGDSALYLCASSSTGGEGNTEAFFGQGTRLTVV.

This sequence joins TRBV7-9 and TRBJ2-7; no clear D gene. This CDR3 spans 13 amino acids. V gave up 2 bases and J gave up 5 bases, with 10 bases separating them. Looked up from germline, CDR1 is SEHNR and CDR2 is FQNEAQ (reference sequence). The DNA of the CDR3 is TGTGCCAGCAGCTTATCCAATACGGACGAGCAGTACTTC. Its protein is CASSLSNTDEQYF.

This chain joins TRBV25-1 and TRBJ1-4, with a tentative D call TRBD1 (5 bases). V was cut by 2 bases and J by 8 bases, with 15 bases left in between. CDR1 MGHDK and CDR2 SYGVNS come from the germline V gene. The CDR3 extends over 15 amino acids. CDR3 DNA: TGTGCCAGCAGTGAACTTTCGGGGGGGAAAGAAAAACTGTTTTTT. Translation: CASSELSGGKEKLFF.

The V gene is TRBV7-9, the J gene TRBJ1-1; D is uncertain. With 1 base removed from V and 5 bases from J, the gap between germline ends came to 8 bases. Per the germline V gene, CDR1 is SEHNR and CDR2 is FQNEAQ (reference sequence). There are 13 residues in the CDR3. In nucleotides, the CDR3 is TGTGCCAGCAGCTTAGATAGTATGACTGAAGCTTTCTTT. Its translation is CASSLDSMTEAFF.

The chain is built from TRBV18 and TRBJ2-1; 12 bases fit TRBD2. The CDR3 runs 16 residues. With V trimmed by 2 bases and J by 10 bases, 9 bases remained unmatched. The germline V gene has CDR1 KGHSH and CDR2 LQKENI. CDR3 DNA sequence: TGTGCCAGCTCACCAACGCGACTAGCGGGAGTAGTGGAGCAGTTCTTC. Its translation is CASSPTRLAGVVEQFF.

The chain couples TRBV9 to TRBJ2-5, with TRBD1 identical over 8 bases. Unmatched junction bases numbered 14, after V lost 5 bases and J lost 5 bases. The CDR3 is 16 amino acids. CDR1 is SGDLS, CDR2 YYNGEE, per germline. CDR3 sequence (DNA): TGTGCCAGCAGTTCGGGAACAGGGGGTAGATTGGAGACCCAGTACTTC. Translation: CASSSGTGGRLETQYF.

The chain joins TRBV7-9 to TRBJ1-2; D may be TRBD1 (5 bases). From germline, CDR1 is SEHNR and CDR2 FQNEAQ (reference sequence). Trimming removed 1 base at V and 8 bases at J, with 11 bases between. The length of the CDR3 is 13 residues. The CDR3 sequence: CASSLVGGEGYTF. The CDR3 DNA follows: TGTGCCAGCAGCTTAGTCGGGGGTGAAGGCTACACCTTC.

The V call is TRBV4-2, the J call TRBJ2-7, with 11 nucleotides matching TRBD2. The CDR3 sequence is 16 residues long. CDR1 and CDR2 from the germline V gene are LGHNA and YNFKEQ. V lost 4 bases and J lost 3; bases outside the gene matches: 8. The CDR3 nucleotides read TGTGCCAGCAGCCCAGGAACTGGACTAGCGGGCTACGAGCAGTACTTC. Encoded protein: CASSPGTGLAGYEQYF.

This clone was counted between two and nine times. CDR3 in amino acids: CASRPDSNTEAFF. The CDR3 region has the DNA TGCGCCAGCAGACCGGACAGCAACACTGAAGCTTTCTTT. The chain links TRBV5-1 to TRBJ1-1; weak D call: TRBD1 (6 bases). Germline CDR1 and CDR2: SGHRS and YFSETQ. The CDR3 runs to 13 residues. V lost 5 bases to trimming and J lost 2 bases, with 10 bases between them. The full variable domain, with the rest looked up from reference TRBV5-1 and TRBJ1-1, is KAGVTQTPRYLIKTRGQQVTLSCSPISGHRSVSWYQQTPGQGLQFLFEYFSETQRNKGNFPGRFSGRQFSNSRSEMNVSTLELGDSALYLCASRPDSNTEAFFGQGTRLTVV.

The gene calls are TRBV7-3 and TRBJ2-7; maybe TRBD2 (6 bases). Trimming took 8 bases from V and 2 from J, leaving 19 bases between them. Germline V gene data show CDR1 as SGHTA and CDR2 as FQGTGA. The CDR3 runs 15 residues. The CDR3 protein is CASFSRGGEPYEQYF. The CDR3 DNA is TGTGCCAGCTTCTCGCGGGGCGGGGAGCCCTACGAGCAGTACTTC.

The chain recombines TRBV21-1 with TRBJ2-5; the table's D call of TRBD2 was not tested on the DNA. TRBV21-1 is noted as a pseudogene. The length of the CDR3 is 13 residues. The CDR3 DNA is TGTGCCAGCAGCAAAGGGACTCAAGAGACCCAGTACTTC. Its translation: CASSKGTQETQYF.

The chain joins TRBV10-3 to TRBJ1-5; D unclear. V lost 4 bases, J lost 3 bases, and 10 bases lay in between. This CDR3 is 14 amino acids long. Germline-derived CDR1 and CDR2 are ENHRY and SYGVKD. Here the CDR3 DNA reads TGTGCCATCAGTGTAAGCACAGACAATCAGCCCCAGCATTTT. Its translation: CAISVSTDNQPQHF.

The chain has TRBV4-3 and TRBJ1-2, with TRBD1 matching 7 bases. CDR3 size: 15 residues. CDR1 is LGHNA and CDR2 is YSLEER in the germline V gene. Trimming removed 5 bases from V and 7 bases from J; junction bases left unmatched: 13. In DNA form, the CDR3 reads TGCGCCAGCAGCAATGGACAGGCCCCAGGGGTTGGCTACACCTTC. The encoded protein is CASSNGQAPGVGYTF.

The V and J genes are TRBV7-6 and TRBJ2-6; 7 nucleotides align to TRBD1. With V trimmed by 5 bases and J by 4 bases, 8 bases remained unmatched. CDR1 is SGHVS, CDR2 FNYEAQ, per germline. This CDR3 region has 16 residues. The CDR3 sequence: CASSRQGSMGANVLTF. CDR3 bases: TGTGCCAGCAGCCGACAGGGTTCTATGGGGGCCAACGTCCTGACTTTC.

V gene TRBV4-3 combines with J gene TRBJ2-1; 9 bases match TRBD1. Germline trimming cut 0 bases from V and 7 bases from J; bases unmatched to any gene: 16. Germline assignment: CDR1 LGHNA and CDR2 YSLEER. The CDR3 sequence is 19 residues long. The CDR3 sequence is CASSQETGSEVDRGNEQFF. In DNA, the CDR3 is TGCGCCAGCAGCCAAGAGACGGGTTCCGAGGTTGACAGGGGGAATGAGCAGTTCTTC.

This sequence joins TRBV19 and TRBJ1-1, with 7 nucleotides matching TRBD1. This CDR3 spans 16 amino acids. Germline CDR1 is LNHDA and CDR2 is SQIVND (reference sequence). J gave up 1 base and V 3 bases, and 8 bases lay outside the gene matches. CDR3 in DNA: TGTGCCAGTAGTATCAAAGGGGGCGAGGGGAACACTGAAGCTTTCTTT. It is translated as CASSIKGGEGNTEAFF.

The CDR3, as DNA: TGTGCCAGCAGCTTAAACGGCGGGGTTACCTACAATGAGCAGTTCTTC. This translates into CASSLNGGVTYNEQFF. V usage is TRBV7-3 and J usage is TRBJ2-1; a possible D gene is TRBD2 (6 bases). Germline V CDR1 and CDR2: SGHTA, FQGTGA. The CDR3 has 16 amino acids. Trimming removed 1 base at V and 2 bases at J, with 12 bases between. The whole variable domain, remainder taken from reference TRBV7-3 and TRBJ2-1, is GAGVSQTPSNKVTEKGKYVELRCDPISGHTALYWYRQSLGQGPEFLIYFQGTGAADDSGLPNDRFFAVRPEGSVSTLKIQRTERGDSAVYLCASSLNGGVTYNEQFFGPGTRLTVL.

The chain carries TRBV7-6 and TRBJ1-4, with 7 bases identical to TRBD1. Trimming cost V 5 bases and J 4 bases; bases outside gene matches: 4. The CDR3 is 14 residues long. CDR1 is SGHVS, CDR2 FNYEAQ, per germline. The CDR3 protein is CASSVGTVNEKLFF. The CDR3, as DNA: TGTGCCAGCAGCGTCGGGACAGTTAATGAAAAACTGTTTTTT.